One and the same sample provided the 2 T cell receptor beta chains below, sequenced in a study of early T cells in non-severe SARS-CoV-2 infection. From the 5' RACE reads, TCRdb called clonotypes with MiXCR, one entry per CDR3 protein. The sample records some 77,000 distinct CDR3 sequences, around 17% being singletons. Material: whole blood. The receptors derive from an adult who was a healthcare worker with PCR-confirmed SARS-CoV-2 infection or an uninfected control (not recorded which).

This clonotype showed up just a few times. The chain joins TRBV11-1 to TRBJ2-3, with D unresolved. The germline V gene has CDR1 SGHAT and CDR2 FQDESV (reference sequence). V lost 2 bases to trimming and J lost 5 bases, with 5 bases between them. This CDR3 is built from 12 residues. As DNA, the CDR3 is TGTGCCAGCAGCTTATCGCTAGATACGCAGTATTTT. Protein product: CASSLSLDTQYF. The variable domain in full, with the rest retrieved from reference TRBV11-1 and TRBJ2-3, is EAEVAQSPRYKITEKSQAVAFWCDPISGHATLYWYRQILGQGPELLVQFQDESVVDDSQLPKDRFSAERLKGVDSTLKIQPAELGDSAMYLCASSLSLDTQYFGPGTRLTVL.

The chain recombines TRBV28 with TRBJ2-7; weak D call: TRBD2 (5 bases). CDR3 length: 12 residues. V gave up 8 bases and J gave up 6 bases, with 14 bases separating them. Germline CDR1 and CDR2: MDHEN and SYDVKM. The CDR3 is CASGRERREQYF. CDR3 DNA: TGTGCCAGCGGCCGGGAAAGACGCGAGCAGTACTTC.